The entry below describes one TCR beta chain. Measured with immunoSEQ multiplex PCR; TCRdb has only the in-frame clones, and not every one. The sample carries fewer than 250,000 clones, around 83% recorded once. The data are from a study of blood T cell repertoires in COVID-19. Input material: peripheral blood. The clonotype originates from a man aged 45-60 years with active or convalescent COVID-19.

CDR3 protein: CASSWTGYDQPQHF. The CDR3 DNA reads TGTGCCAGCAGTTGGACAGGGTACGATCAGCCCCAGCATTTT. V gene TRBV11-2 combines with J gene TRBJ1-5; 8 bases are a match to TRBD1. Germline V gives CDR1 SGHAT, CDR2 FQNNGV. The CDR3 length is 14 residues. J gave up 5 bases and V 6 bases, and 6 bases lay outside the gene matches.